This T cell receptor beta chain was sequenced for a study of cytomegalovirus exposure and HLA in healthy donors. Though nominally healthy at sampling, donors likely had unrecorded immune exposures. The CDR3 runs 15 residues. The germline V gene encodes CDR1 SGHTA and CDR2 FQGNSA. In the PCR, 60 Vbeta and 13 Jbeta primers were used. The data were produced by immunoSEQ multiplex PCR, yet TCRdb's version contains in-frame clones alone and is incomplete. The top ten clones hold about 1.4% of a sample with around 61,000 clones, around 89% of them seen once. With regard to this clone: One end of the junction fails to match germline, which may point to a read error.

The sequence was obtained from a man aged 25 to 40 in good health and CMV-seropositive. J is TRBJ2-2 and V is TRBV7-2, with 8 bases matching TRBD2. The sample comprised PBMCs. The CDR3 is CASGLRTSRVVELFF. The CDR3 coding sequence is TGTGCCAGCGGCTTGAGGACTAGCCGGGTAGTCGAGCTGTTTTTT.